These T cell receptor beta chains were read from a single sample in a study of blood T cell repertoires in COVID-19. Clones were sequenced by immunoSEQ multiplex PCR, and TCRdb holds only the in-frame ones, with some missing. The sample lists under 500,000 clones, around 88% occurring once. The sample consisted of peripheral blood. The receptors originated from a woman aged 25 to 39 with acute or convalescent COVID-19. The CDR3 runs from the conserved cysteine through the conserved F or W. D genes are given only for firm matches. Clone size is not always given. Where it is, it says once, few, many or a class for expanded clones.

TRBJ1-5,-,TRBV4-1,-,CASSQDLQGNQPQHF,TGCGCCAGCAGCCAAGATCTTCAGGGCAATCAGCCCCAGCATTTT
TRBJ1-2,-,TRBV15,-,CATSRDEGVEYGYTF,TGTGCCACCAGCAGAGATGAGGGGGTCGAGTATGGCTACACCTTC
TRBJ2-7,TRBD2,TRBV7-2,-,CASSIVSGTSGTYEQYF,TGTGCCAGCAGCATCGTCTCCGGGACTAGCGGAACCTACGAGCAGTACTTC
TRBJ2-6,-,TRBV7-3,-,CASRNTGSGANVLTF,TGTGCCAGCAGAAATACGGGATCCGGGGCCAACGTCCTGACTTTC
TRBJ2-2,TRBD2,TRBV11-2,-,CASSFLGLAGARDTGELFF,TGTGCCAGCAGCTTCTTGGGACTAGCGGGGGCGAGGGACACCGGGGAGCTGTTTTTT
TRBJ1-2,-,TRBV4-1,-,CASSPTSDRNYGYTF,TGCGCCAGCAGTCCAACTAGCGACAGGAACTATGGCTACACCTTC
TRBJ1-5,TRBD1,TRBV6-5,-,CASSYRQGSGQPQHF,TGTGCCAGCAGTTACCGACAGGGTTCGGGCCAGCCCCAGCATTTT
TRBJ2-1,TRBD1,TRBV7-3,few,CASSLDRGSRNEQFF,TGTGCCAGCAGCTTAGACAGGGGGTCCCGGAATGAGCAGTTCTTC
TRBJ2-1,-,TRBV11-2,-,CASSLNRDIHYNEQFF,TGTGCCAGCAGCTTAAATCGGGACATTCATTACAATGAGCAGTTCTTC
TRBJ2-2,TRBD2,TRBV14,-,CASSFRTSGGANTGELFF,TGTGCCAGCAGCTTCAGGACTAGCGGGGGGGCCAACACCGGGGAGCTGTTTTTT
TRBJ1-1,-,TRBV12-3/TRBV12-4,-,CASSYSVTEAFF,TGTGCCAGCAGCTACTCCGTCACTGAAGCTTTCTTT
TRBJ2-3,-,TRBV7-3,-,CASSSRGGDTQYF,TGTGCCAGCAGTTCTCGAGGAGGAGATACGCAGTATTTT
TRBJ1-2,-,TRBV20-1,-,CSASGLTNYGYTF,TGCAGTGCTAGTGGCCTAACTAACTATGGCTACACCTTC
TRBJ2-7,-,TRBV6-5,-,CASNVMAGDYEQYF,TGTGCCAGCAACGTCATGGCAGGGGACTACGAGCAGTACTTC
TRBJ2-7,-,TRBV3-1/TRBV3-2,few,CASSQTGSTEVQYF,TGTGCCAGCAGCCAGACGGGGAGTACAGAGGTGCAGTACTTC
TRBJ1-6,-,TRBV27,-,CASSRDLSANSPLHF,TGTGCCAGCAGTCGGGACTTAAGCGCTAATTCACCCCTCCACTTT
TRBJ2-1,-,TRBV30,-,CAWSIGGAYNEQFF,TGTGCCTGGAGTATTGGGGGGGCTTACAATGAGCAGTTCTTC
TRBJ2-7,TRBD1,TRBV19,-,CASSKGTGWDYEQYF,TGTGCCAGTAGTAAAGGGACAGGGTGGGACTACGAGCAGTACTTC
TRBJ2-2,-,TRBV28,-,CASSLSQGWTGELFF,TGTGCCAGCAGTTTAAGTCAGGGGTGGACCGGGGAGCTGTTTTTT
TRBJ1-1,-,TRBV2,-,CASRRQGPEAFF,TGTGCCAGCAGACGTCAGGGTCCTGAAGCTTTCTTT
TRBJ1-6,-,TRBV15,-,CATSRDSGDSPLHF,TGTGCCACCAGCAGAGATTCCGGGGATTCACCCCTCCACTTT
TRBJ2-7,TRBD2,TRBV18,-,CASSPGLAGVQEQYF,TGTGCCAGCTCACCCGGACTAGCGGGGGTACAGGAGCAGTACTTC
TRBJ2-3,-,TRBV30,-,CAWSVGFDIRSDTQYF,TGTGCCTGGAGTGTCGGTTTCGACATTAGATCAGATACGCAGTATTTT
TRBJ1-2,TRBD1,TRBV28,-,CASRPQGAENYGYTF,TGTGCCAGCAGGCCTCAGGGGGCAGAGAACTATGGCTACACCTTC
TRBJ2-3,-,TRBV2,-,CASSEAAAGQRPDTQYF,TGTGCCAGCAGTGAAGCTGCCGCAGGGCAGCGCCCAGATACGCAGTATTTT
TRBJ2-1,-,TRBV19,-,CASSIDSRGGNEQFF,TGTGCCAGTAGTATAGATAGTAGGGGGGGGAATGAGCAGTTCTTC
TRBJ2-7,-,TRBV5-1,-,CASSLGPSLEQYF,TGCGCCAGCAGCTTGGGTCCCTCGTTGGAGCAGTACTTC
TRBJ1-6,-,TRBV11-2,-,CASSLNRGQNSPLHF,TGTGCCAGCAGCTTAAACCGTGGACAGAATTCACCCCTCCACTTT
TRBJ2-6,-,TRBV9,-,CASSVAGNGANVLTF,TGTGCCAGCAGCGTAGCAGGGAATGGGGCCAACGTCCTGACTTTC
TRBJ1-1,-,TRBV12-3/TRBV12-4,-,CASSPTTGTEAFF,TGTGCCAGCAGCCCTACGACAGGCACTGAAGCTTTCTTT
TRBJ1-5,-,TRBV7-2,few,CASGQGINQPQHF,TGTGCCAGCGGGCAGGGGATCAATCAGCCCCAGCATTTT
TRBJ2-7,-,TRBV3-1/TRBV3-2,-,CASSQSVSRSGYEQYF,TGTGCCAGCAGCCAGTCGGTAAGCCGGTCGGGCTACGAGCAGTACTTC
TRBJ1-6,TRBD1,TRBV6-5,-,CASCRQGYNSPLHF,TGTGCCAGTTGCCGACAGGGTTATAATTCACCCCTCCACTTT
TRBJ1-4,-,TRBV2,-,CAHSISGLRLFF,TGTGCCCACAGCATTTCGGGACTTAGACTGTTTTTT
TRBJ1-6,-,TRBV11-1,-,CASSSLNSPLHF,TGTGCCAGCAGCTCCCTTAATTCACCCCTCCACTTT
TRBJ1-5,-,TRBV10-3,-,CIQFGPEVKPQHF,TGTATCCAGTTTGGGCCGGAGGTGAAGCCCCAGCATTTT
TRBJ1-6,TRBD1,TRBV2,-,CASSWDRSNSPLHF,TGTGCCAGCAGCTGGGACAGGAGTAATTCACCCCTCCACTTT
TRBJ1-2,TRBD1,TRBV2,-,CASRSTGTEYGYTF,TGTGCCAGCAGGTCAACCGGGACAGAGTATGGCTACACCTTC
TRBJ2-5,TRBD1,TRBV4-1,few,CASSQEGQGLETQYF,TGCGCCAGCAGCCAAGAGGGACAGGGTTTAGAGACCCAGTACTTC
TRBJ1-5,-,TRBV6-1,once,CASSELPGDSNQPQHF,TGTGCCAGCAGTGAACTCCCCGGGGATAGCAATCAGCCCCAGCATTTT
TRBJ2-1,TRBD2,TRBV6-2/TRBV6-3,many,CASSYPPLLGRDEQFF,TGTGCCAGCAGTTACCCCCCGTTGTTAGGGAGGGATGAGCAGTTCTTC
TRBJ1-1,TRBD1,TRBV9,-,CASSVAGQGRYTEAFF,TGTGCCAGCAGCGTAGCGGGACAGGGTCGTTATACTGAAGCTTTCTTT
TRBJ1-1,-,TRBV27,-,CASRATGITEAFF,TGTGCCAGCAGGGCTACAGGGATCACTGAAGCTTTCTTT
TRBJ1-2,TRBD1,TRBV27,-,CASSLGQGYGYTF,TGTGCCAGCAGTTTGGGACAGGGATATGGCTACACCTTC
TRBJ1-4,TRBD1,TRBV15,-,CATSRVGQGHEKLFF,TGTGCCACCAGCAGAGTTGGACAGGGGCATGAAAAACTGTTTTTT
TRBJ1-1,-,TRBV5-1,-,CASSSRGENTEAFF,TGCGCCAGCAGCTCCCGGGGGGAGAACACTGAAGCTTTCTTT
TRBJ2-6,-,TRBV6-5,-,CASRQPGANVLTF,TGTGCCAGCAGACAACCCGGGGCCAACGTCCTGACTTTC
TRBJ1-6,TRBD1,TRBV27,-,CASSGSDRGYSPLHF,TGTGCCAGCAGTGGCTCCGACAGGGGATATTCACCCCTCCACTTT
TRBJ2-5,TRBD2,TRBV2,-,CASMGPLRRGGSGETQYF,TGTGCCAGCATGGGCCCCCTAAGACGCGGGGGGTCGGGGGAGACCCAGTACTTC
TRBJ1-1,TRBD1,TRBV7-6,-,CASSVQGALTEAFF,TGTGCCAGCAGCGTACAGGGGGCGCTCACTGAAGCTTTCTTT
TRBJ2-3,TRBD2,TRBV7-8,-,CASSLVAGAPTDTQYF,TGTGCCAGCAGCTTGGTAGCGGGGGCCCCCACAGATACGCAGTATTTT
TRBJ2-7,-,TRBV11-2,once,CASSLRRTYEQYF,TGTGCCAGCAGCTTGAGGCGGACTTACGAGCAGTACTTC
TRBJ2-7,TRBD2,TRBV10-1,-,CASSEGLASVEQYF,TGCGCCAGCAGTGAGGGACTAGCGTCCGTCGAGCAGTACTTC
TRBJ2-7,TRBD1,TRBV3-1/TRBV3-2,-,CASSQGSAGGGEQYF,TGTGCCAGCAGCCAAGGAAGTGCAGGGGGTGGCGAGCAGTACTTC
TRBJ1-1,-,TRBV18,-,CASSPIPEPTEAFF,TGTGCCAGCTCACCGATACCAGAACCCACTGAAGCTTTCTTT
TRBJ1-2,TRBD1,TRBV9,-,CASSYPSGQGAYGYTF,TGTGCCAGCAGCTATCCTTCCGGACAGGGGGCCTATGGCTACACCTTC
TRBJ2-1,TRBD1,TRBV6-5,-,CASRAPGQTKIEQFF,TGTGCCAGCAGGGCCCCGGGACAGACGAAAATTGAGCAGTTCTTC
TRBJ2-2,-,TRBV7-2,-,CASSFRDTGELFF,TGTGCCAGCAGCTTTCGAGACACCGGGGAGCTGTTTTTT
TRBJ2-7,TRBD2,TRBV2,-,CASSEESRLAGVPYEQYF,TGTGCCAGCAGTGAAGAGAGTAGGCTAGCGGGGGTTCCCTACGAGCAGTACTTC
TRBJ2-7,-,TRBV2,-,CASSGFETSSREQYF,TGTGCCAGCAGTGGCTTCGAGACTAGTTCACGGGAGCAGTACTTC